These T cell receptor beta chains were read from a single sample in a study of regulatory T cells in long-lasting Graves disease. MiXCR, run by TCRdb on the multiplex PCR reads, gives a single entry per CDR3 protein. This table has around 430,000 distinct CDR3 sequences, 22% appearing once. This specimen consisted of peripheral blood mononuclear cells (PBMCs), obtained when the disease was refractory, from a patient treated with antithyroid drugs. The origin of the receptors is a female donor with Graves disease. Each CDR3 is given with its conserved first and last residue. A D gene is named only where the DNA matches it firmly. Part of the rows lack a size; the others show once, few, many or a class for expanded clones.

D gene	V gene	clone size	J gene	CDR3 protein	CDR3 DNA
NA	TRBV30	NA	TRBJ2-7	CAWSPGYEQYF	TGTGCCTGGAGTCCCGGCTACGAGCAGTACTTC
NA	TRBV15	few	TRBJ2-2	CATRGYTGELFF	TGTGCCACCAGAGGGTACACCGGGGAGCTGTTTTTT
NA	TRBV19	few	TRBJ1-6	CASIRSPMEDSPLHF	TGTGCCAGTATTAGGAGCCCGATGGAGGATTCACCCCTCCACTTT
NA	TRBV20-1	NA	TRBJ1-1	CSATETANTEAFF	TGCAGTGCTACCGAGACGGCGAACACTGAAGCTTTCTTT
NA	TRBV6-2/TRBV6-3	NA	TRBJ2-1	CASRATGTGRREQFF	TGTGCCAGCAGGGCTACCGGGACGGGGCGTCGAGAGCAGTTCTTC
NA	TRBV6-2/TRBV6-3	many	TRBJ2-7	CASSPWSTRPLHYEQYF	TGTGCCAGCAGTCCGTGGTCCACCCGCCCCCTCCACTACGAGCAGTACTTC
TRBD1	TRBV7-3	NA	TRBJ2-1	CASSLSTGGSYNEQFF	TGTGCCAGCAGCTTATCGACAGGGGGCTCCTACAATGAGCAGTTCTTC
TRBD1	TRBV20-1	NA	TRBJ2-1	CSARIFDRVQNEQFF	TGCAGTGCTAGAATTTTTGACAGGGTCCAAAATGAGCAGTTCTTC
NA	TRBV19	NA	TRBJ1-5	CASSSMYTVYSGNQPQHF	TGTGCCAGTAGTAGTATGTACACTGTATACTCGGGCAATCAGCCCCAGCATTTT
NA	TRBV7-9	NA	TRBJ1-4	CASTPRAGGDEKLFF	TGTGCCAGCACCCCCCGGGCCGGGGGCGACGAAAAACTGTTTTTT
NA	TRBV4-3	once	TRBJ1-1	CASSQVGLGNTEAFF	TGCGCCAGCAGCCAAGTTGGGCTCGGGAACACTGAAGCTTTCTTT
TRBD1	TRBV9	few	TRBJ1-4	CASSPRTGGFNEKLFF	TGTGCCAGCAGCCCCAGGACAGGGGGCTTTAATGAAAAACTGTTTTTT
TRBD2	TRBV12-3/TRBV12-4	NA	TRBJ2-7	CASSPSGLAGGPEHEQYF	TGTGCCAGCAGTCCCTCGGGACTAGCGGGAGGGCCCGAACACGAGCAGTACTTC
NA	TRBV11-1	NA	TRBJ1-6	CASSSEGGGYNSPLHF	TGTGCCAGCAGCTCCGAAGGCGGGGGATATAATTCACCCCTCCACTTT
NA	TRBV6-2/TRBV6-3	few	TRBJ1-1	CASSYSPPWGDPGDTEAFF	TGTGCCAGCAGTTACTCGCCTCCATGGGGGGACCCGGGAGACACTGAAGCTTTCTTT
NA	TRBV7-9	NA	TRBJ1-6	CASRSPGTTSPLHF	TGTGCCAGCAGATCCCCTGGGACTACTTCACCCCTCCACTTT
TRBD1	TRBV28	many	TRBJ2-7	CASSSKGAPYEQYF	TGTGCCAGCAGTTCGAAGGGGGCCCCATACGAGCAGTACTTC
NA	TRBV6-1	few	TRBJ2-1	CASSTQGGPPNNEQFF	TGTGCCAGCAGCACCCAGGGGGGGCCCCCCAACAATGAGCAGTTCTTC
TRBD2	TRBV15	NA	TRBJ2-2	CATAGGANTGELFF	TGTGCCACAGCCGGGGGGGCGAACACCGGGGAGCTGTTTTTT
NA	TRBV28	many	TRBJ1-1	CASSWVNTEAFF	TGTGCCAGCAGTTGGGTTAACACTGAAGCTTTCTTT
NA	TRBV2	many	TRBJ2-1	CASTAGGEQFF	TGTGCCAGCACCGCCGGGGGTGAGCAGTTCTTC
NA	TRBV28	many	TRBJ2-7	CASTLGGGSVSREQYF	TGTGCCAGCACTTTGGGGGGCGGATCCGTATCTCGAGAGCAGTACTTC
NA	TRBV3-1	many	TRBJ1-5	CASSQGLSNQPQHF	TGTGCCAGCAGCCAAGGCCTTAGCAATCAGCCCCAGCATTTT
TRBD2	TRBV5-1	few	TRBJ2-7	CASRREGREQYF	TGCGCCAGCAGGCGGGAGGGCCGTGAGCAGTACTTC
TRBD1	TRBV7-3	NA	TRBJ2-4	CASSLGGTGENIQYF	TGTGCCAGCAGCTTGGGCGGGACAGGGGAAAACATTCAGTACTTC
NA	TRBV7-2	few	TRBJ1-4	CASSLALGPSEKLFF	TGTGCCAGCAGCTTAGCGCTAGGGCCCAGTGAAAAACTGTTTTTT
NA	TRBV20-1	NA	TRBJ2-7	CSARGQGPFTYEQYF	TGCAGTGCTAGAGGTCAGGGTCCTTTTACCTACGAGCAGTACTTC
TRBD1	TRBV12-3/TRBV12-4	few	TRBJ2-2	CASSLRGTGGSGELFF	TGTGCCAGCAGTTTAAGGGGGACAGGGGGTAGCGGGGAGCTGTTTTTT
NA	TRBV20-1	NA	TRBJ2-2	CSARDWAWRSTGELFF	TGCAGTGCTAGAGACTGGGCGTGGAGGAGCACCGGGGAGCTGTTTTTT
NA	TRBV6-2/TRBV6-3	many	TRBJ1-2	CATNYDRPYGYTF	TGTGCCACCAACTACGACAGACCCTATGGCTACACCTTC
NA	TRBV2	many	TRBJ1-5	CASSGQSEGQPQHF	TGTGCCAGCAGTGGCCAGAGTGAGGGGCAGCCCCAGCATTTT
NA	TRBV7-2	many	TRBJ2-7	CASSLSPLGAGSYEQYF	TGTGCCAGCAGCTTAAGCCCACTAGGAGCAGGGTCCTACGAGCAGTACTTC
NA	TRBV9	few	TRBJ2-2	CASSPPGNTGELFF	TGTGCCAGCAGCCCCCCAGGCAACACCGGGGAGCTGTTTTTT
NA	TRBV24-1	few	TRBJ2-7	CATSGTREYEQYF	TGTGCCACCAGTGGAACCAGGGAATACGAGCAGTACTTC
NA	TRBV2	NA	TRBJ2-7	CASRSGPYEQHF	TGTGCCAGCAGGAGCGGCCCATACGAGCAGCACTTC
NA	TRBV20-1	NA	TRBJ1-5	CSARAQVQGNQPQHF	TGCAGTGCTAGAGCCCAGGTCCAAGGGAATCAGCCCCAGCATTTT
NA	TRBV6-2/TRBV6-3	many	TRBJ2-6	CASIKSGANVLTF	TGTGCCAGCATCAAATCAGGGGCCAACGTCCTGACTTTC
TRBD1	TRBV7-9	NA	TRBJ2-7	CASSGDREYEQYF	TGTGCCAGCAGCGGAGACAGGGAATACGAGCAGTACTTC
TRBD2	TRBV20-1	NA	TRBJ2-1	CSAPLAEWSYEQFF	TGCAGTGCCCCACTAGCGGAGTGGAGTTATGAGCAGTTCTTC
NA	TRBV13	NA	TRBJ1-5	CASSLKGGNQPQHF	TGTGCCAGCAGCTTAAAGGGTGGCAATCAGCCCCAGCATTTT
NA	TRBV19	many	TRBJ1-2	CASSIGIEDYGYTF	TGTGCCAGTAGTATAGGAATAGAGGACTATGGCTACACCTTC
NA	TRBV15	many	TRBJ1-5	CATSRDQGPEPQHF	TGTGCCACCAGCAGAGATCAGGGGCCGGAGCCCCAGCATTTT
NA	TRBV28	many	TRBJ2-7	CASSSSAESSYEQYF	TGTGCCAGCAGTTCTAGCGCGGAGAGCTCCTACGAGCAGTACTTC
TRBD2	TRBV19	once	TRBJ2-1	CASSMGLAGLQQFF	TGTGCCAGTAGTATGGGACTAGCGGGCCTACAGCAGTTCTTC
NA	TRBV24-1	many	TRBJ1-2	CATSAVESGRYGYTF	TGTGCCACCAGTGCGGTTGAGTCGGGGCGGTATGGCTACACCTTC
TRBD2	TRBV20-1	few	TRBJ2-5	CSARGVAGGQAQETQYF	TGCAGTGCTAGAGGTGTAGCGGGGGGGCAAGCACAAGAGACCCAGTACTTC